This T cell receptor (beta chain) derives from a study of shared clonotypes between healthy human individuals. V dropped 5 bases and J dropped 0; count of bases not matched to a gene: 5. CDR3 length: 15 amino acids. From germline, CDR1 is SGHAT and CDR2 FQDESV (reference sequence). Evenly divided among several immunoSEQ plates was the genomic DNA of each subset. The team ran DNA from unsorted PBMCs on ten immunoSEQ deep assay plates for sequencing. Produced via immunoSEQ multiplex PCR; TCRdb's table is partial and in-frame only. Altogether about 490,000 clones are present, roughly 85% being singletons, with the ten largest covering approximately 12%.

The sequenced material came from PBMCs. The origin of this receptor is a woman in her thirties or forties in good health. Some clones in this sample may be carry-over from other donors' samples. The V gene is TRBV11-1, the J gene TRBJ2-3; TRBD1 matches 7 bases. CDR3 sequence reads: CASSTEGASTDTQYF. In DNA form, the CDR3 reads TGTGCCAGCAGCACCGAGGGGGCGAGCACAGATACGCAGTATTTT. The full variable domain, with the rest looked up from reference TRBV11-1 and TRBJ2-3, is EAEVAQSPRYKITEKSQAVAFWCDPISGHATLYWYRQILGQGPELLVQFQDESVVDDSQLPKDRFSAERLKGVDSTLKIQPAELGDSAMYLCASSTEGASTDTQYFGPGTRLTVL.